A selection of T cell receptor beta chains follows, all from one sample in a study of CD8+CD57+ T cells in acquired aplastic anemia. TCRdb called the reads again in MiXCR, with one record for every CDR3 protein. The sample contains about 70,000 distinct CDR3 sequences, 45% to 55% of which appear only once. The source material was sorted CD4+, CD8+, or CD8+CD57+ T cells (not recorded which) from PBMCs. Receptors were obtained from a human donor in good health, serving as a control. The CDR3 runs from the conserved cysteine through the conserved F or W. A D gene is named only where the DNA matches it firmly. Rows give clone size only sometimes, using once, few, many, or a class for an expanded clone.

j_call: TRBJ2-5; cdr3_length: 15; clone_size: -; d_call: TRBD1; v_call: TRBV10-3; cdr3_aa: CAISDPTGGRETQYF; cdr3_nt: TGTGCCATCAGTGATCCGACAGGGGGCAGGGAGACCCAGTACTTC
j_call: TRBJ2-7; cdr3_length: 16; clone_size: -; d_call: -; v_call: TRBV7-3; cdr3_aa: CASSPHPARVAYEQYF; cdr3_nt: TGTGCCAGCAGCCCTCACCCCGCCAGGGTGGCCTACGAGCAGTACTTC
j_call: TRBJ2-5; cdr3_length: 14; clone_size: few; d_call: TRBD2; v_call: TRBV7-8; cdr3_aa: CASGGLAGEETQYF; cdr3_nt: TGTGCCAGCGGGGGACTAGCGGGGGAAGAGACCCAGTACTTC
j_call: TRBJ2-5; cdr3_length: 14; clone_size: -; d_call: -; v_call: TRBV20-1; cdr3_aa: CSARQLYSTDTQYF; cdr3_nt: TGCAGTGCTAGGCAATTGTATAGCACAGATACGCAGTACTTC
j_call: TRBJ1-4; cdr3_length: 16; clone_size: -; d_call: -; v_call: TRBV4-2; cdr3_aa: CASSPPQVGSGEKLSF; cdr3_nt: TGTGCCAGCAGCCCCCCCCAGGTTGGGTCGGGTGAAAAACTGTCTTTT
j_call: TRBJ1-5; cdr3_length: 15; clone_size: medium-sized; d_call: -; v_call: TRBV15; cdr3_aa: CATSRLLRGNQPQHF; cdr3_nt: TGTGCCACCAGCAGACTACTCAGGGGCAATCAGCCCCAGCATTTT
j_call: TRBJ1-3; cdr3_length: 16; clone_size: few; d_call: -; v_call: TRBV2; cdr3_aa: CASSEKRWSSGNTIYF; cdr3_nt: TGTGCCAGCAGTGAAAAACGGTGGAGCTCTGGAAACACCATATATTTT
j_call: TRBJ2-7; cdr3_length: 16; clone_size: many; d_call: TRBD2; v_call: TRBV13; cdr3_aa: CASSQTPAGDSYEQYF; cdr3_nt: TGTGCCAGCAGCCAAACCCCGGCGGGGGACTCCTACGAGCAGTACTTC
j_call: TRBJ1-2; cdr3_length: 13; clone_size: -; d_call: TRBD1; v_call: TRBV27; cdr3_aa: CASRGTGWNGYTF; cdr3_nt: TGTGCCAGCAGGGGGACAGGGTGGAACGGCTACACCTTC
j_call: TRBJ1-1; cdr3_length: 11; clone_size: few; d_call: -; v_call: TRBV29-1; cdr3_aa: CSALTVSEAFF; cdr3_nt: TGCAGCGCATTGACAGTCTCCGAAGCTTTCTTT